The 6 T cell receptor beta chains below come from one sample, sequenced in a study of blood T cell repertoires in COVID-19. Method: immunoSEQ multiplex PCR; TCRdb's copy keeps in-frame clones and lacks some. The data show around 250,000 clones, over 75% seen once. Sample: PBMCs or T cells enriched from blood (not recorded which). Every receptor here comes from a woman in her forties or fifties with acute COVID-19.

The CDR3 sequence: CASSEKWLGQGVAGELFF. In DNA, the CDR3 is TGTGCCAGCAGTGAAAAGTGGTTGGGGCAGGGGGTCGCCGGGGAGCTGTTTTTT. The chain carries TRBV6-1 and TRBJ2-2, with TRBD1 matching over 7 bases. V lost 2 bases, J lost 6 bases, and 15 bases stayed unmatched. The CDR3 sequence is 18 residues long. Germline assignment: CDR1 MNHNS and CDR2 SASEGT.

The chain joins TRBV4-2 to TRBJ1-6, with D unclear. Germline loops: CDR1 LGHNA, CDR2 YNFKEQ. The CDR3 consists of 16 residues. Trimming left V 0 bases short and J 6 bases short, with 12 bases between. The CDR3 DNA follows: TGTGCCAGCAGCCAAGATCTATTCCGGGGTAATTCACCCCTCCACTTT. Its protein product is CASSQDLFRGNSPLHF.

For this clone: The same CDR3 also results from other DNA sequences found in this sample. The rearrangement links TRBV24-1 to TRBJ1-5; no reliable D call. The CDR3 length is 13 residues. V lost 5 bases and J lost 1, with 5 bases in between. Germline CDR1 is KGHDR and CDR2 is SFDVKD. The CDR3 spells CATSGGSNQPQHF. CDR3 in DNA: TGTGCCACCAGTGGCGGAAGCAATCAGCCCCAGCATTTT.

The V and J genes are TRBV5-4 and TRBJ2-3; 12 positions agree with TRBD2. In germline, CDR1 is SGHNT, CDR2 YYREEE (reference sequence). This CDR3 comprises 17 residues. V shed 0 bases and J 1 base; nucleotides not matched to a gene: 3. DNA for the CDR3: TGTGCCAGCAGCTTGGGACTAGCGGGGGCCGGCACAGATACGCAGTATTTT. Its translation is CASSLGLAGAGTDTQYF.

This clone was picked up a small number of times. Within the sample, other DNA sequences also encode this same CDR3. The chain uses TRBV18 and TRBJ1-5; D perhaps matches TRBD1 (6 bases). V was pared by 6 bases and J by 4 bases, with 10 bases between. The germline V gene has CDR1 KGHSH and CDR2 LQKENI. This CDR3 has 13 residues. The CDR3 is CASSPGENQPQHF. The DNA of the CDR3 is TGTGCCAGCTCCCCAGGGGAGAATCAGCCCCAGCATTTT. The variable domain in full, completed from reference TRBV18 and TRBJ1-5, reads NAGVMQNPRHLVRRRGQEARLRCSPMKGHSHVYWYRQLPEEGLKFMVYLQKENIIDESGMPKERFSAEFPKEGPSILRIQQVVRGDSAAYFCASSPGENQPQHFGDGTRLSIL.

This chain links TRBV4-2 with TRBJ2-4; TRBD2 might be the D (6 bases). Trimming pared 0 bases from V and 0 bases from J, leaving 18 bases between. The CDR3 has 19 amino acids. The germline gives CDR1 LGHNA, CDR2 YNFKEQ. Here the CDR3 DNA reads TGTGCCAGCAGCCAAGAGGCTTTTAGTGCGGGATCAGCCAAAAACATTCAGTACTTC. Translating it yields CASSQEAFSAGSAKNIQYF.